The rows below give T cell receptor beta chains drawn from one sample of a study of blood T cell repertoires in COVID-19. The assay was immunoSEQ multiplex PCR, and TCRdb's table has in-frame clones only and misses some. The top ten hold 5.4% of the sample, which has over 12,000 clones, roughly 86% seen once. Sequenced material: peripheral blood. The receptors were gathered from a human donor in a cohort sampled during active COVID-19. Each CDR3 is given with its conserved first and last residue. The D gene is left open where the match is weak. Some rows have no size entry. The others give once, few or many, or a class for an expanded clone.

CDR3 protein: CASSLLTGTEAFF
CDR3 DNA: TGTGCCAGCAGTCTCCTCACGGGCACTGAAGCTTTCTTT
V gene: TRBV27
J gene: TRBJ1-1
clone size: -
D gene: -

CDR3 protein: CASSRGQGETQYF
CDR3 DNA: TGCGCCAGCAGCCGGGGACAGGGGGAGACCCAGTACTTC
V gene: TRBV5-1
J gene: TRBJ2-5
clone size: once
D gene: TRBD1

CDR3 protein: CATRYGTPLGYTF
CDR3 DNA: TGTGCCACACGGTACGGGACACCGCTGGGTTACACCTTC
V gene: TRBV24-1
J gene: TRBJ1-2
clone size: few
D gene: -

CDR3 protein: CASKGANTGELFF
CDR3 DNA: TGTGCCTCAAAGGGGGCGAACACCGGGGAGCTGTTTTTT
V gene: TRBV6-5
J gene: TRBJ2-2
clone size: -
D gene: -

CDR3 protein: CASSDRNIQYF
CDR3 DNA: TGCGCCAGCAGCGATAGAAACATTCAGTACTTC
V gene: TRBV10-2
J gene: TRBJ2-4
clone size: -
D gene: -

CDR3 protein: CASILSLAGGPADTQYF
CDR3 DNA: TGTGCCAGCATCCTTTCCTTAGCGGGAGGGCCGGCAGATACGCAGTATTTT
V gene: TRBV2
J gene: TRBJ2-3
clone size: -
D gene: TRBD2

CDR3 protein: CASSLWDSKNTEAFF
CDR3 DNA: TGTGCCAGCAGCTTATGGGACAGTAAGAACACTGAAGCTTTCTTT
V gene: TRBV7-2
J gene: TRBJ1-1
clone size: -
D gene: TRBD1

CDR3 protein: CASSTHSGGGWHTEAFF
CDR3 DNA: TGCGCCAGCAGCACCCATAGCGGCGGGGGCTGGCACACTGAAGCTTTCTTT
V gene: TRBV4-1
J gene: TRBJ1-1
clone size: -
D gene: -

CDR3 protein: CASLCGTVAYEQYF
CDR3 DNA: TGTGCCAGCCTGTGCGGGACAGTAGCCTACGAGCAGTACTTC
V gene: TRBV21-1
J gene: TRBJ2-7
clone size: -
D gene: -

CDR3 protein: CSVEDQSVHTEAFF
CDR3 DNA: TGCAGCGTTGAGGATCAAAGCGTACACACTGAAGCTTTCTTT
V gene: TRBV29-1
J gene: TRBJ1-1
clone size: -
D gene: -

CDR3 protein: CSAREILGEQYF
CDR3 DNA: TGCAGCGCCCGGGAGATATTGGGGGAGCAGTACTTC
V gene: TRBV29-1
J gene: TRBJ2-7
clone size: -
D gene: -

CDR3 protein: CASSPPESGELFF
CDR3 DNA: TGTGCCAGCAGCCCCCCTGAGTCCGGGGAGCTGTTTTTT
V gene: TRBV9
J gene: TRBJ2-2
clone size: -
D gene: -

CDR3 protein: CAIRDRLTLENTEAFF
CDR3 DNA: TGTGCCATCAGGGACAGGTTAACTCTAGAAAACACTGAAGCTTTCTTT
V gene: TRBV10-3
J gene: TRBJ1-1
clone size: -
D gene: TRBD1

CDR3 protein: CASSATRASGSPEDEQYF
CDR3 DNA: TGTGCCAGCAGCGCTACCCGGGCTAGCGGGAGTCCCGAAGACGAGCAGTACTTC
V gene: TRBV7-3
J gene: TRBJ2-7
clone size: -
D gene: TRBD2

CDR3 protein: CATSRDRAGSCTF
CDR3 DNA: TGTGCCACCAGCAGAGATCGTGCGGGTTCGTGCACCTTC
V gene: TRBV15
J gene: TRBJ1-2
clone size: once
D gene: -

CDR3 protein: CASSDRGGTDTQYF
CDR3 DNA: TGTGCCAGTAGTGACAGGGGAGGGACAGATACGCAGTATTTT
V gene: TRBV19
J gene: TRBJ2-3
clone size: -
D gene: -

CDR3 protein: CATSAGWIEREVSYNEQFF
CDR3 DNA: TGTGCCACCAGTGCTGGGTGGATTGAGAGGGAGGTTTCCTACAATGAGCAGTTCTTC
V gene: TRBV24-1
J gene: TRBJ2-1
clone size: -
D gene: -

CDR3 protein: CATRLPGGPQHF
CDR3 DNA: TGTGCCACAAGGCTGCCAGGGGGGCCCCAGCATTTT
V gene: TRBV10-3
J gene: TRBJ1-5
clone size: -
D gene: TRBD1

CDR3 protein: CASNDLGLAGVSYNEQFF
CDR3 DNA: TGTGCCAGCAACGACCTGGGACTAGCGGGAGTATCCTACAATGAGCAGTTCTTC
V gene: TRBV27
J gene: TRBJ2-1
clone size: -
D gene: TRBD2

CDR3 protein: CASSQATEAFF
CDR3 DNA: TGTGCCAGCAGCCAGGCCACTGAAGCTTTCTTT
V gene: TRBV7-9
J gene: TRBJ1-1
clone size: once
D gene: -

CDR3 protein: CASSSGHTDTQYF
CDR3 DNA: TGTGCCAGCAGCTCTGGACATACTGATACGCAGTATTTT
V gene: TRBV5-6
J gene: TRBJ2-3
clone size: -
D gene: -

CDR3 protein: CAWSVQMGLVYEQYF
CDR3 DNA: TGTGCCTGGAGTGTACAAATGGGGCTGGTTTACGAGCAGTACTTC
V gene: TRBV30
J gene: TRBJ2-7
clone size: -
D gene: -

CDR3 protein: CASSLRWTDSSGANVLTF
CDR3 DNA: TGTGCCAGCAGCTTAAGATGGACAGACAGCTCTGGGGCCAACGTCCTGACTTTC
V gene: TRBV7-2
J gene: TRBJ2-6
clone size: -
D gene: -

CDR3 protein: CASSGGTGGGYEKLFF
CDR3 DNA: TGCGCCAGCAGCGGAGGGACAGGCGGAGGGTATGAAAAACTGTTTTTT
V gene: TRBV5-1
J gene: TRBJ1-4
clone size: -
D gene: TRBD1

CDR3 protein: CSARGLAIGELFF
CDR3 DNA: TGCAGTGCTCGTGGACTAGCAATTGGGGAGCTGTTTTTT
V gene: TRBV20-1
J gene: TRBJ2-2
clone size: -
D gene: TRBD2

CDR3 protein: CASSPLRGEQSDTQYF
CDR3 DNA: TGTGCCAGTAGTCCCCTCCGAGGAGAGCAGTCAGATACGCAGTATTTT
V gene: TRBV19
J gene: TRBJ2-3
clone size: -
D gene: -

CDR3 protein: CATLIGGASTEAFF
CDR3 DNA: TGTGCCACCTTAATCGGGGGGGCGAGCACTGAAGCTTTCTTT
V gene: TRBV6-5
J gene: TRBJ1-1
clone size: -
D gene: -

CDR3 protein: CASSVGGGDRDPDLGQPQHF
CDR3 DNA: TGTGCCAGCAGCGTAGGAGGGGGGGACAGGGACCCAGATCTGGGTCAGCCCCAGCATTTT
V gene: TRBV9
J gene: TRBJ1-5
clone size: -
D gene: TRBD1

CDR3 protein: CASSPWGSGTGELFF
CDR3 DNA: TGTGCCAGCAGCCCCTGGGGTAGCGGCACCGGGGAGCTGTTTTTT
V gene: TRBV7-2
J gene: TRBJ2-2
clone size: -
D gene: -

CDR3 protein: CATSDPTGFQETQYF
CDR3 DNA: TGTGCCACCAGTGATCCAACAGGGTTCCAAGAGACCCAGTACTTC
V gene: TRBV24-1
J gene: TRBJ2-5
clone size: -
D gene: -

CDR3 protein: CASSWDQQGSGANVLTF
CDR3 DNA: TGCGCCAGCAGCTGGGACCAACAGGGATCTGGGGCCAACGTCCTGACTTTC
V gene: TRBV5-1
J gene: TRBJ2-6
clone size: once
D gene: -

CDR3 protein: CASRQQGTDSPLHF
CDR3 DNA: TGTGCCAGCAGGCAACAGGGTACGGATTCACCCCTCCACTTT
V gene: TRBV2
J gene: TRBJ1-6
clone size: -
D gene: -

CDR3 protein: CASSHNPGLAADTQYF
CDR3 DNA: TGTGCCAGCAGCCATAATCCGGGACTAGCTGCAGATACGCAGTATTTT
V gene: TRBV3-1/TRBV3-2
J gene: TRBJ2-3
clone size: -
D gene: TRBD2

CDR3 protein: CAYAPGGASSGNTIYF
CDR3 DNA: TGTGCCTATGCCCCGGGTGGGGCGAGCTCTGGAAACACCATATATTTT
V gene: TRBV30
J gene: TRBJ1-3
clone size: -
D gene: -

CDR3 protein: CASSNVLEGAGLAGAGDTQYF
CDR3 DNA: TGTGCCAGCAGCAACGTCCTTGAAGGGGCGGGTCTAGCGGGAGCGGGAGATACGCAGTATTTT
V gene: TRBV21-1
J gene: TRBJ2-3
clone size: -
D gene: -

CDR3 protein: CASSEEGDRDNEQFF
CDR3 DNA: TGTGCCAGCAGTGAAGAGGGGGACAGGGACAATGAGCAGTTCTTC
V gene: TRBV2
J gene: TRBJ2-1
clone size: -
D gene: TRBD1

CDR3 protein: CASSSRPGYGYTF
CDR3 DNA: TGTGCCAGCAGTTCCCGGCCAGGCTATGGCTACACCTTC
V gene: TRBV28
J gene: TRBJ1-2
clone size: once
D gene: -

CDR3 protein: CASSLRDRGPANEKLFF
CDR3 DNA: TGTGCCAGCAGCCTCCGGGACAGGGGGCCGGCTAATGAAAAACTGTTTTTT
V gene: TRBV3-1/TRBV3-2
J gene: TRBJ1-4
clone size: -
D gene: TRBD1

CDR3 protein: CATSRDGGFFESEQFF
CDR3 DNA: TGTGCCACCAGCAGAGATGGGGGGTTTTTTGAAAGTGAGCAGTTCTTC
V gene: TRBV15
J gene: TRBJ2-1
clone size: -
D gene: -